This TCR beta chain comes out of a study of cytomegalovirus exposure and HLA in healthy donors. General study results and limits: TCR beta chains numbering under 200 were designated cytomegalovirus-associated. Among immune exposure information, only CMV serostatus was available.

Primers included in the PCR were 60 Vbeta and 13 Jbeta primers. Sequencing was performed with immunoSEQ multiplex PCR; in TCRdb, only in-frame clones are kept and a portion is missing. The data hold around 100,000 clones, with approximately 81% observed a single time. With respect to this clone: Antigen specificity is unknown.

Germline CDR1 reads ENHRY; CDR2 reads SYGVKD. This CDR3 has 11 residues. The rearrangement joins TRBV10-3 to TRBJ2-5; 9 nucleotides match TRBD1. TRBJ2-7 matches the DNA end more closely, so the J call is doubtful. The source of this sequence is a woman under 30 in good health and CMV-seropositive. Sequencing was performed on PBMCs. The CDR3 DNA sequence: TGTGCCACCTTGACAGGGGGCGAGCAGTACTTC. It specifies CATLTGGEQYF.